These 18 T cell receptor beta chains were all obtained from the same sample, sequenced in a study of T cells expressing NK-cell markers. TCRdb reprocessed the 5' RACE reads and keeps a single row for each CDR3 protein, giving no DNA. There are 300,000 to 500,000 distinct CDR3 sequences in the sample, with approximately 11% held by the top ten. Sample: blood T cells: a sorted CD56 or NKG2C T cell subset, CD4+ or CD8+ T cells, or bulk PBMC T cells (not recorded which). The source is a woman aged 45-65 years in good health.

The V and J genes are TRBV24-1 and TRBJ2-3; checking the TCRdb D call of TRBD2 is not possible without DNA. This CDR3 has 16 amino acids. Germline V gene data show CDR1 as KGHDR and CDR2 as SFDVKD. CDR3: CATSDPVAGSTDTQYF.

This chain links TRBV12-3 or TRBV12-4 with TRBJ2-2; checking the TCRdb D call of TRBD1 is not possible without DNA. There are 16 residues in the CDR3. Here the CDR3 reads CASKAGGAPNTGELFF.

This chain joins TRBV20-1 and TRBJ1-5. Germline lookup yields CDR1 DFQATT and CDR2 SNEGSKA (reference sequence). The CDR3 has 15 residues. CDR3 sequence reads: CSARGTGDSNQPQHF.

The chain links TRBV4-2 to TRBJ2-3; TCRdb designates TRBD2, a call that cannot be tested without DNA. The germline CDR1 and CDR2 sequences are LGHNA and YNFKEQ. This CDR3 has 21 amino acids. The CDR3 spells CASSQDTLREGLAGGVDTQYF.

The chain combines TRBV3-1 with TRBJ2-1. This CDR3 is built from 16 residues. The germline gives CDR1 LGHDT, CDR2 YNNKEL (reference sequence). The CDR3 is CASSQGYGSSYNEQFF.

The chain employs TRBV20-1 and TRBJ2-7; with no DNA, the TCRdb D assignment of TRBD1 cannot be verified. Germline loops: CDR1 DFQATT, CDR2 SNEGSKA (reference sequence). The CDR3 is made up of 12 amino acids. The CDR3 spells CSAGQGSAEQYF.

The gene calls are TRBV12-3 or TRBV12-4 and TRBJ1-6; checking the TCRdb D call of TRBD1 is not possible without DNA. CDR3 length equals 16 residues. CDR3: CASTLTPDRGYSPLHF.

The V gene is TRBV28, the J gene TRBJ2-3; TCRdb proposes TRBD1, but this gene call is untestable without DNA. CDR1 MDHEN and CDR2 SYDVKM come from the germline V gene. CDR3 length: 12 residues. CDR3 residues: CASSLLQGLSYF.

This sequence joins TRBV5-1 and TRBJ2-1; without DNA, the TCRdb call of TRBD2 cannot be checked. The CDR3 loop spans 19 amino acids. Germline lookup yields CDR1 SGHRS and CDR2 YFSETQ. The CDR3 spells CASSLVPPRGKSSYNEQFF.

CDR3: CASIPGARRGTEAFF. The chain is built from TRBV28 and TRBJ1-1; the TCRdb D gene call, TRBD1, has no DNA to confirm it. Germline CDR1 is MDHEN and CDR2 is SYDVKM. This CDR3 has 15 amino acids.

This chain links TRBV7-8 with TRBJ2-5; the TCRdb D gene call, TRBD1, has no DNA to confirm it. Germline assignment: CDR1 SGHVS and CDR2 FQNEAQ. The CDR3 contains 16 residues. CDR3: CASSLRRVRVRETQYF. Looking up the rest from reference TRBV7-8 and TRBJ2-5 gives the full variable domain: GAGVSQSPRYKVAKRGQDVALRCDPISGHVSLFWYQQALGQGPEFLTYFQNEAQLDKSGLPSDRFFAERPEGSVSTLKIQRTQQEDSAVYLCASSLRRVRVRETQYFGPGTRLLVL.

The chain joins TRBV20-1 to TRBJ1-5; the TCRdb call, TRBD1, lacks DNA for checking. The CDR3 has 18 residues. CDR1 is DFQATT and CDR2 is SNEGSKA in the germline V gene (reference sequence). The CDR3 loop reads CSARRAGQGALGNQPQHF.

The rearrangement links TRBV9 to TRBJ2-2. The CDR3 extends over 16 amino acids. From germline, CDR1 is SGDLS and CDR2 YYNGEE. The chain's CDR3 is CASSVAAGAGTGELFF.

The rearrangement uses TRBV12-3 or TRBV12-4 and TRBJ2-3; TCRdb's D call, TRBD2, is unchecked because there is no DNA. The CDR3 spans 12 residues. CDR3 amino acids: CASSSSLGTQYF.

The chain employs TRBV2 and TRBJ1-5. Germline CDR1 SNHLY, CDR2 FYNNEI. The CDR3 is 14 amino acids. CDR3 sequence: CASSEGVSNQPQHF.

The V gene is TRBV6-1, the J gene TRBJ1-3. The CDR3 is 15 residues long. CDR1 is MNHNS and CDR2 is SASEGT in the germline V gene. CDR3 protein: CATRRGSSSGNTIYF.

The chain couples TRBV7-6 to TRBJ2-2; TCRdb's D gene call, TRBD1, goes unchecked for lack of DNA. The CDR3 loop spans 13 amino acids. CDR1 and CDR2 (germline): SGHVS, FNYEAQ. CDR3 sequence: CASSEQDTGELFF.

CDR3 loop: CASSLGLAGGLKHNEQFF. The chain uses TRBV28 and TRBJ2-1; the D gene TCRdb calls, TRBD2, cannot be checked with no DNA. Germline CDR1 MDHEN, CDR2 SYDVKM. The CDR3 consists of 18 residues.